This TCR beta chain was captured in a study of T cells after yellow fever vaccination. Germline CDR1 MDHEN, CDR2 SYDVKM. The CDR3 is made up of 15 amino acids. V was clipped by 3 bases and J by 5 bases; unmatched bases: 9. TCRdb processed the 5' RACE reads anew with MiXCR; each CDR3 protein has one entry. Of about 300,000 distinct CDR3 sequences in the sample, 4% were seen once. This clonotype appeared a few times. The sequenced sample was PBMCs, obtained 5 days after the yellow fever booster vaccination. The source is a young man who received the YFV17D yellow fever vaccine. V is TRBV28 and J is TRBJ2-5; 7 bases are shared with TRBD2. CDR3 in amino acids: CASSFSPGGGETQYF. The DNA for the CDR3 is TGTGCCAGCAGTTTTTCTCCGGGAGGAGGCGAGACCCAGTACTTC.